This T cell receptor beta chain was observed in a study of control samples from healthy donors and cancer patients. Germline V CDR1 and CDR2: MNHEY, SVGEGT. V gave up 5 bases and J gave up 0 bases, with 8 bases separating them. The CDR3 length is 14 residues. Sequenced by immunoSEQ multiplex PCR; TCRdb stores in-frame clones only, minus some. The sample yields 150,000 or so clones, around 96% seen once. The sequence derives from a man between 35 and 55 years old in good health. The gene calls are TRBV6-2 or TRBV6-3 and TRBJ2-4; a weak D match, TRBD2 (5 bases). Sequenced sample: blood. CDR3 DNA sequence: TGTGCCAGCAGTCGGGCGGGAGCCAAAAACATTCAGTACTTC. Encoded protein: CASSRAGAKNIQYF.